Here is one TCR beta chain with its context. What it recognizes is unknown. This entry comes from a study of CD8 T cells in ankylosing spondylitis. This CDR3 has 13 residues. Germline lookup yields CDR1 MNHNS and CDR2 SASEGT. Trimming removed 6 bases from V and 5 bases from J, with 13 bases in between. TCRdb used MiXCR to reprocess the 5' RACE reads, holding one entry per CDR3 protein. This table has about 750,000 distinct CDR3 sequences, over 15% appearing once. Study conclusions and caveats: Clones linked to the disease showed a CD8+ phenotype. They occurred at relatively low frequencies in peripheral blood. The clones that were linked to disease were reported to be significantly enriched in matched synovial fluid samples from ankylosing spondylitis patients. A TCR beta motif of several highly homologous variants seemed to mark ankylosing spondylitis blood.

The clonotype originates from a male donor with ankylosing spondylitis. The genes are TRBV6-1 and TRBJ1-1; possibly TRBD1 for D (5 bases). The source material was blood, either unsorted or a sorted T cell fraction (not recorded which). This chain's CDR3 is CASRGVGATEAFF. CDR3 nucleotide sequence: TGTGCCAGCAGGGGGGTAGGGGCGACTGAAGCTTTCTTT.